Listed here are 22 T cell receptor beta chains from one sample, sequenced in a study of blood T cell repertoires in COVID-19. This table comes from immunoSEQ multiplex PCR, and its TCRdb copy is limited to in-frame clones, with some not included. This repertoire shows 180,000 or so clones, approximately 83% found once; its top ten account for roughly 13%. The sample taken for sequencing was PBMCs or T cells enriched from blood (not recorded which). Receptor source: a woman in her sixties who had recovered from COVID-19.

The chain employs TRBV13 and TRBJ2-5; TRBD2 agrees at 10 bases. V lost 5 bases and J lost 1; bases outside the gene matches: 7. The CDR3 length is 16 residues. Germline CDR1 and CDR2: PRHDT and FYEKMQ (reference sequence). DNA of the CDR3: TGTGCCAGCAGCATCCTTACTAGCGGGACCCAAGAGACCCAGTACTTC. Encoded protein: CASSILTSGTQETQYF.

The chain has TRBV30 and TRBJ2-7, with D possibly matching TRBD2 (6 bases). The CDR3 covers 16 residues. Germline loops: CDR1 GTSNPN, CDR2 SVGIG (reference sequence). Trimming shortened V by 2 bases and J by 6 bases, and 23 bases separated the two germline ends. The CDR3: CAWSLRTWPAGSEQYF. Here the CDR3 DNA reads TGTGCCTGGAGTCTCCGGACTTGGCCCGCGGGGAGCGAGCAGTACTTC.

This CDR3 reads CASSPGGRETQYF. The CDR3 DNA reads TGTGCCAGCAGCCCGGGGGGGAGAGAGACCCAGTACTTC. J is TRBJ2-5 and V is TRBV27, with 8 bases that match TRBD2. Losses at the gene ends were 6 bases for V and 4 bases for J; bases not matched to a gene: 4. This CDR3 is 13 amino acids long. Germline V gene lookup returns CDR1 MNHEY and CDR2 SMNVEV (reference sequence).

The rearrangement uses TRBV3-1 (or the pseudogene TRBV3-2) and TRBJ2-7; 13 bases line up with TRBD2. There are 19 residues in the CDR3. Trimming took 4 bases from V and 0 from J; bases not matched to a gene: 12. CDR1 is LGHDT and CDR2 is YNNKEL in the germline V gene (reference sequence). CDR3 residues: CASSPTSGLAGAISYEQYF. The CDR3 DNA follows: TGTGCCAGCAGCCCAACCTCCGGACTAGCGGGAGCTATCTCCTACGAGCAGTACTTC.

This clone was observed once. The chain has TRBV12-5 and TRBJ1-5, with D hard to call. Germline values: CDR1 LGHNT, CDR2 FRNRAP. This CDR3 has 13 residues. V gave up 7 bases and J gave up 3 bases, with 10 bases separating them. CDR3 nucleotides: TGTGCTAGTGCACGCGGGGACAATCAGCCCCAGCATTTT. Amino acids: CASARGDNQPQHF.

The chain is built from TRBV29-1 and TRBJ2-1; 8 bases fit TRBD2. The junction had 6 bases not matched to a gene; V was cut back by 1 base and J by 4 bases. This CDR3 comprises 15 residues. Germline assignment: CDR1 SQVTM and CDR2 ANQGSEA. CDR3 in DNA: TGCAGCGTTGAAGCCGGGGGACTAGAGTACAATGAGCAGTTCTTC. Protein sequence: CSVEAGGLEYNEQFF.

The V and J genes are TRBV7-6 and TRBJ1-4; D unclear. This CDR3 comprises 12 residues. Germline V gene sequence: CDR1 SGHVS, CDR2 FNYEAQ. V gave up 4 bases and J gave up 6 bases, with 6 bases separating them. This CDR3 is CASSSSYEKLFF. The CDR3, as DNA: TGTGCCAGCAGCTCGTCCTATGAAAAACTGTTTTTT.

CDR3 sequence: CASSLVGRQNEKLFF. Written as DNA, the CDR3 is TGCGCCAGCAGCTTGGTTGGCCGCCAGAATGAAAAACTGTTTTTT. The V gene is TRBV5-1, the J gene TRBJ1-4; no firm D call. This CDR3 region has 15 residues. The V and J ends lost 0 bases and 5 bases respectively, with 11 bases between them. CDR1 and CDR2 (germline): SGHRS, YFSETQ.

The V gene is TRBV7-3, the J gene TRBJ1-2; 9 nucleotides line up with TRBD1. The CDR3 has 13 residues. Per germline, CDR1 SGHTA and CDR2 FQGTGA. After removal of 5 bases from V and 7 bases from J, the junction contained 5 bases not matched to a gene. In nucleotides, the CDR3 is TGTGCCAGCAGCCCCGGGACAGGGAGTGGCTACACCTTC. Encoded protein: CASSPGTGSGYTF.

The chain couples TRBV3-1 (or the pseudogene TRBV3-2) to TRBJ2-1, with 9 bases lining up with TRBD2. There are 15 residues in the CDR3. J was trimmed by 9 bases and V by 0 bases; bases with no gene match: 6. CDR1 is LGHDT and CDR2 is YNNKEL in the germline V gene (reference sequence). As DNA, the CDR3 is TGTGCCAGCAGCCAAGATATGGCGGGAGGGCGTGAGCAGTTCTTC. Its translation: CASSQDMAGGREQFF.

CDR3 protein: CASSPLGGRDYGYTF. CDR3 bases: TGTGCCAGCAGTCCTCTCGGGGGGCGAGACTATGGCTACACCTTC. The chain uses TRBV27 and TRBJ1-2; possibly TRBD1 for D (6 bases). This CDR3 is built from 15 residues. Germline V CDR1 and CDR2: MNHEY, SMNVEV (reference sequence). Deletions cut 5 bases from V and 3 bases from J, with 16 bases between.

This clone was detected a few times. CDR3 region: CASRLVLTLEAFF. CDR3 coding DNA: TGTGCAAGTCGCTTAGTCCTGACACTTGAAGCTTTCTTT. V gene TRBV12-2 combines with J gene TRBJ1-1; the table names TRBD1, a call not compared with the DNA. TRBV12-2 is assigned pseudogene status. The CDR3 covers 13 residues.

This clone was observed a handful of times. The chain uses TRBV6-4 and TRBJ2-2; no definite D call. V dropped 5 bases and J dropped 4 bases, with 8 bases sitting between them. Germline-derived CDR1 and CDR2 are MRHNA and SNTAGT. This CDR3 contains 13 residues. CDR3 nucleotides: TGTGCCAGCAGTCGCAGTACCACCGGGGAGCTGTTTTTT. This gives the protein CASSRSTTGELFF.

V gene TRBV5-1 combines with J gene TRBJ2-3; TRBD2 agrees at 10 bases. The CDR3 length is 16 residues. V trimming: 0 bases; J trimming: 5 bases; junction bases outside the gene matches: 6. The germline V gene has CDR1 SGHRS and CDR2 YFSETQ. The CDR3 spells CASSLAGLAGVDTQYF. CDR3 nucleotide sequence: TGCGCCAGCAGCTTGGCGGGGCTAGCGGGAGTAGATACGCAGTATTTT.

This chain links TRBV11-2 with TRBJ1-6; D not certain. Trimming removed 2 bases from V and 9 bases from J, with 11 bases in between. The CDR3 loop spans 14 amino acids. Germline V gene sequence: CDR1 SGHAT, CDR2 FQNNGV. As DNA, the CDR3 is TGTGCCAGCAGCTTATCCCTGGGAGGTTCACCCCTCCACTTT. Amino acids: CASSLSLGGSPLHF.

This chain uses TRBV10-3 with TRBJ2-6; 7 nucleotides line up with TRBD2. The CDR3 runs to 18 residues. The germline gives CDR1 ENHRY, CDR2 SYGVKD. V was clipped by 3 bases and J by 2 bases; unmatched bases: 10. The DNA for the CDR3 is TGTGCCATCAGTGATTGGGGAGGGGCGGGCACTGGGGCCAACGTCCTGACTTTC. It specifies CAISDWGGAGTGANVLTF.

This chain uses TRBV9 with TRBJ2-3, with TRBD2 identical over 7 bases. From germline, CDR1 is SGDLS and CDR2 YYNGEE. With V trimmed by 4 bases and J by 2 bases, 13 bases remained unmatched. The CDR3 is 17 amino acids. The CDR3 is CASSQGVSGESTDTQYF. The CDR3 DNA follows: TGTGCCAGCAGCCAAGGCGTGAGCGGGGAGTCCACAGATACGCAGTATTTT.

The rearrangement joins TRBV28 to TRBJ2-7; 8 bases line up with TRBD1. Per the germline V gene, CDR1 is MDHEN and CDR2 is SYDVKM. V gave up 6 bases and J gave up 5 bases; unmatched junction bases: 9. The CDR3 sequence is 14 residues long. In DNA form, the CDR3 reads TGTGCCAGCAGAAGCCTCCAGGGGGCCCACGAGCAGTACTTC. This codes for CASRSLQGAHEQYF.

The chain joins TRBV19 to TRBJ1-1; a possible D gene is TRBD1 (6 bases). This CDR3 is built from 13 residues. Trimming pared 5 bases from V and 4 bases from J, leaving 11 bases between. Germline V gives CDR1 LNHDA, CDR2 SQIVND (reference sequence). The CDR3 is CASSLNRATEAFF. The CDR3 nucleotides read TGTGCCAGTAGTCTAAACAGGGCCACTGAAGCTTTCTTT.

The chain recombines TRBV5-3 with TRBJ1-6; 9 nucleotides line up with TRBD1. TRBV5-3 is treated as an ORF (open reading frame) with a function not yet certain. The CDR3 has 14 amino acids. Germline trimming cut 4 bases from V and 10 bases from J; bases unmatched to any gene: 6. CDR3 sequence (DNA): TGTGCCAGAAGCATCCCCGGGACAGGGTCACCCCTCCACTTT. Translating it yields CARSIPGTGSPLHF.

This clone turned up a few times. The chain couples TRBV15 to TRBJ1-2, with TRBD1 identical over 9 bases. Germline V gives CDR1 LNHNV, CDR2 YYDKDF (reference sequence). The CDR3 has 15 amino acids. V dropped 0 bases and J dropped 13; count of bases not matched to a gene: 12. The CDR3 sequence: CATSRDAGTGLESTF. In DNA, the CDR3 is TGTGCCACCAGCAGAGATGCTGGGACAGGGTTAGAGTCCACCTTC.

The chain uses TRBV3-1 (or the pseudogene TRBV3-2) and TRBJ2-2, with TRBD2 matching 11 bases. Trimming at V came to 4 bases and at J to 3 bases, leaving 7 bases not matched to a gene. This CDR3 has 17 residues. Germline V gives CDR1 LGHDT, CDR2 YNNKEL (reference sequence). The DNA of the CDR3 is TGTGCCAGCAGCCCCTCCCGACTAGCGGGGTACACCGGGGAGCTGTTTTTT. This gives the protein CASSPSRLAGYTGELFF.